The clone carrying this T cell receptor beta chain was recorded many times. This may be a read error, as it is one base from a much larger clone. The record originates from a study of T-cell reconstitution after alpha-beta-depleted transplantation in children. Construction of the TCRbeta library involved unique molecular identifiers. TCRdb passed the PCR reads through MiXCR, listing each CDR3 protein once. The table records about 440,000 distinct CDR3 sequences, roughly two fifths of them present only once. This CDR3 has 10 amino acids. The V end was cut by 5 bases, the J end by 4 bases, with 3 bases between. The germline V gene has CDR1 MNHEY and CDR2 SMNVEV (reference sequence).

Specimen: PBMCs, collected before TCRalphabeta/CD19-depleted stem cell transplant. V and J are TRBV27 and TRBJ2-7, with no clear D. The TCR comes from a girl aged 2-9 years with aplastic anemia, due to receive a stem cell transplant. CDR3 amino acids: CASSHYEQYF. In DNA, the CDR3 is TGTGCCAGCAGTCATTACGAGCAGTACTTC.